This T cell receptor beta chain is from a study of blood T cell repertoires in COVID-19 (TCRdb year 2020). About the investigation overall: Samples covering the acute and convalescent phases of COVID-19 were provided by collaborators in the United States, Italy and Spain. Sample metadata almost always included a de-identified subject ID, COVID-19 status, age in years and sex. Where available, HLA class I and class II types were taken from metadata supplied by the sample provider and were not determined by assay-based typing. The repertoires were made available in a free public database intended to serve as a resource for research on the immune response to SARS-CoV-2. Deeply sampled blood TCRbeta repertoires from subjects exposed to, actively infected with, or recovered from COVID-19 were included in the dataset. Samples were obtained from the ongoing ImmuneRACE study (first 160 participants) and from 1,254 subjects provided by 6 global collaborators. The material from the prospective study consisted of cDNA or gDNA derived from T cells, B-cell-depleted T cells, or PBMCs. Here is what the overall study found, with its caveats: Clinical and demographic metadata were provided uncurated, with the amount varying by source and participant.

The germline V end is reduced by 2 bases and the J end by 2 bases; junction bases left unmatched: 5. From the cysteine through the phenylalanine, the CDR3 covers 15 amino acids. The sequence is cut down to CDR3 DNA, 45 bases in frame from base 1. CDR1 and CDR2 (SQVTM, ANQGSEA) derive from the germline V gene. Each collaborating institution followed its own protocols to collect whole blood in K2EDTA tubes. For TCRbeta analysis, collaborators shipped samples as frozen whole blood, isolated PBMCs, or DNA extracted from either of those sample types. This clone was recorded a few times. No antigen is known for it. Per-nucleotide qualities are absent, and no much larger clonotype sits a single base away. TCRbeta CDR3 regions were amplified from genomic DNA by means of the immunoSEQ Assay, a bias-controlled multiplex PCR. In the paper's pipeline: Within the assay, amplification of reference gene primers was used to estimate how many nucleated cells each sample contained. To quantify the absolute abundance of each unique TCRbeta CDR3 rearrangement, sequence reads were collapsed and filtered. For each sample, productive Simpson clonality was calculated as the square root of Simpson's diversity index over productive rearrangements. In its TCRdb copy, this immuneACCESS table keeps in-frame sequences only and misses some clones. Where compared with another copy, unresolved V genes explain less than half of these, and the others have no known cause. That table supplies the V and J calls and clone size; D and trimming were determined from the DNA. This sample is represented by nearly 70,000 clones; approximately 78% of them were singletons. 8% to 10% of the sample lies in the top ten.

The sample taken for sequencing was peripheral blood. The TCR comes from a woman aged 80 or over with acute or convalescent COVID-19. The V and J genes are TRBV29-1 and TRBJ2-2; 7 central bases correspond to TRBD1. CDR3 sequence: CSVEPDRENTGELFF. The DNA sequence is TGCAGCGTTGAACCTGACAGGGAAAACACCGGGGAGCTGTTTTTT.